A single sample is the source of the 14 T cell receptor beta chains below, sequenced in a study of beta chain features in type 1 diabetes. Reverse transcribing all isolated RNA meant expressed TCRB transcripts were sequenced. Generated by immunoSEQ multiplex PCR, the TCRdb table keeps only in-frame clones and is missing some. This sample carries some 140,000 clones, 7% to 10% of them seen once, and the ten largest clones take about 0.66%. Sequencing was done on a sample of central memory CD4+ T cells from blood. The receptors were gathered from a man between 18 and 35 years old in good health.

There are a few counts of this clone. This chain uses TRBV5-1 with TRBJ2-7, with a weak D call TRBD1 (6 bases). The germline V and J ends were trimmed by 4 bases and 4 bases, with 12 bases remaining between them. Germline V gene sequence: CDR1 SGHRS, CDR2 YFSETQ. The CDR3 runs 13 residues. CDR3 nucleotides: TGCGCCAGCAGCACAACAGGGAATTACGAGCAGTACTTC. This sequence encodes CASSTTGNYEQYF.

Only a few counts were recorded for this clone. This rearrangement joins TRBV5-1 to TRBJ1-2; 7 bases match TRBD1. CDR1 is SGHRS and CDR2 is YFSETQ in the germline V gene. There are 14 residues in the CDR3. Trimming at V came to 0 bases and at J to 6 bases, leaving 5 bases not matched to a gene. The CDR3 DNA reads TGCGCCAGCAGCTTGGGTGTGACAGGGAATGGCTACACCTTC. Protein: CASSLGVTGNGYTF.

This clone was recorded many times. The chain combines TRBV4-1 with TRBJ1-5; 7 positions match TRBD1. Per germline, CDR1 MGHRA and CDR2 YSYEKL. V dropped 2 bases and J dropped 7; count of bases not matched to a gene: 8. This CDR3 spans 15 amino acids. CDR3 bases: TGCGCCAGCAGCCAACTCGGACAGGTCGGACAGCCCCAGCATTTT. Translation gives CASSQLGQVGQPQHF.

The chain couples TRBV6-6 to TRBJ1-5; D is unclear. Germline V lookup: CDR1 MNHNY, CDR2 SVGAGI (reference sequence). Trimming stripped 6 bases from V and 2 bases from J, with 8 bases between. The CDR3 totals 13 residues. The CDR3 loop is CASRQDGNQPQHF. As DNA, the CDR3 is TGTGCCAGCAGGCAGGATGGCAATCAGCCCCAGCATTTT.

This chain links TRBV19 with TRBJ1-2; perhaps TRBD1 as D (6 bases). The V and J ends lost 6 bases and 5 bases respectively, with 13 bases between them. Germline assignment: CDR1 LNHDA and CDR2 SQIVND (reference sequence). The length of the CDR3 is 13 residues. This chain's CDR3 is CASRPRGTYGYTF. The CDR3 bases are TGTGCCAGTAGGCCAAGGGGGACATATGGCTACACCTTC.

V gene TRBV5-1 combines with J gene TRBJ2-5, with 10 bases fitting TRBD1. The junction had 5 bases not matched to a gene; V was cut back by 4 bases and J by 2 bases. The CDR3 extends over 15 amino acids. The V gene's germline CDR1 is SGHRS and CDR2 YFSETQ. The CDR3: CASSKGTGEQETQYF. CDR3 in DNA: TGCGCCAGCAGCAAAGGGACAGGGGAACAAGAGACCCAGTACTTC.

This clone was observed many times. The chain joins TRBV7-9 to TRBJ2-1, with D perhaps TRBD2 (6 bases). The V end lost 1 base, the J end lost 9 bases, and 10 bases lay between the germline ends. Germline loops: CDR1 SEHNR, CDR2 FQNEAQ (reference sequence). The CDR3 totals 13 residues. The CDR3 protein is CASSLGAGSEQFF. The DNA of the CDR3 is TGTGCCAGCAGCTTAGGTGCGGGGAGTGAGCAGTTCTTC.

This clone was detected only a few times. This chain uses TRBV19 with TRBJ2-7; possible D gene TRBD1, 7 bases. The germline gives CDR1 LNHDA, CDR2 SQIVND (reference sequence). The ends were cut back, 4 bases at V and 3 bases at J, with 10 bases in the middle. The CDR3 consists of 13 residues. The CDR3 spells CASSTQGGYEQYF. The CDR3 DNA reads as TGTGCCAGTAGTACCCAGGGGGGCTACGAGCAGTACTTC.

V gene TRBV6-5 combines with J gene TRBJ2-7; 10 bases are shared with TRBD1. The junction had 8 bases not matched to a gene; V was cut back by 5 bases and J by 4 bases. Germline V gene sequence: CDR1 MNHEY, CDR2 SVGAGI. This CDR3 is built from 15 residues. CDR3 nucleotide sequence: TGTGCCAGCAGTAGGGCGGGACAGGGGCTGTACGAGCAGTACTTC. As protein: CASSRAGQGLYEQYF.

This clone was seen only a few times. The chain links TRBV5-4 to TRBJ1-2, with 10 bases aligning to TRBD1. This CDR3 comprises 15 residues. The trim removed 0 bases at V and 4 bases at J, leaving 3 bases unmatched. Looked up from germline, CDR1 is SGHNT and CDR2 is YYREEE (reference sequence). This chain's CDR3 is CASSLGQGASYGYTF. The CDR3 DNA reads TGTGCCAGCAGCTTGGGACAGGGGGCGAGCTATGGCTACACCTTC.

There are a few counts of this clone. The chain carries TRBV5-5 and TRBJ1-1; D unresolved. CDR1 is SGHKS, CDR2 YYEKEE, per germline (reference sequence). V gave up 0 bases and J gave up 4 bases, with 10 bases separating them. The CDR3 is 14 amino acids. The CDR3 DNA follows: TGTGCCAGCAGCTTGGTCACGGTTGGCACTGAAGCTTTCTTT. Translated, it gives CASSLVTVGTEAFF.

This clone was seen more than once but under ten times. The rearrangement links TRBV5-8 to TRBJ2-2, with a weak D call TRBD2 (5 bases). V lost 3 bases and J lost 4, with 13 bases in between. The CDR3 has 15 residues. Germline V CDR1 and CDR2: SGHTS, YDEGEE. The CDR3 DNA reads TGTGCCAGCAGCTCTGGGGTTCGGGGCACCGGGGAGCTGTTTTTT. It is translated as CASSSGVRGTGELFF.

The rearrangement joins TRBV9 to TRBJ2-5, with D perhaps TRBD2 (6 bases). Per the germline V gene, CDR1 is SGDLS and CDR2 is YYNGEE. The length of the CDR3 is 14 residues. V shed 4 bases and J shed 5 bases, with 15 bases lying between them. CDR3 sequence reads: CASSRVTGDETQYF. DNA for the CDR3: TGTGCCAGCAGCCGGGTAACGGGGGATGAGACCCAGTACTTC.

This clone was picked up many times. The V and J genes are TRBV30 and TRBJ1-5; 8 positions agree with TRBD1. Per the germline V gene, CDR1 is GTSNPN and CDR2 is SVGIG (reference sequence). J was trimmed by 7 bases and V by 4 bases; bases with no gene match: 3. This CDR3 region has 12 residues. The CDR3, as DNA: TGTGCCTGGACACAGGGGGGCCAGCCCCAGCATTTT. Translated: CAWTQGGQPQHF.